This TCR beta chain emerged from a study of cytomegalovirus exposure and HLA in healthy donors (dated by TCRdb to 2015 to 2018). Context from the whole study: In an earlier analysis of 450 to 750 of the donors, 276 Gb of sequence data and 95 million to 130 million unique TCR beta sequences from roughly 180 million T cells were reported. An early release that covered about 600 HLA-typed donors contained 300 to 350 gigabases of sequencing data and roughly 84 million unique TCR sequences. The genetic ancestry cluster associated with self-reported Caucasian donors included about four fifths of the approximately 400 genotyped donors. The study aimed to test whether signatures of past pathogen exposure could be identified by cataloging public T cell receptors. The study profiled the T cell repertoires of under 700 subjects by immunosequencing and related them to cytomegalovirus serostatus. Besides the first cohort of around 700 subjects, a separate validation cohort made up of about 120 different subjects was used. High-throughput TCR immunosequencing, statistical association of individual TCRs with disease status, and machine learning were combined to predict cytomegalovirus infection status. A later analysis re-examined previously published TCR beta repertoires from 500 to 700 donors and added high-resolution HLA genotyping to investigate patterns of TCR occurrence. In the later analysis, no new phenotypic data were used to find candidate immune exposures; instead, reliance was placed on TCR beta sequences and their occurrence across donors. In an earlier analysis of 587 of the donors, high-throughput TCR beta sequencing was used to judge whether each TCR beta V gene segment behaved as functional or pseudogenic. Alongside the repertoire data, information on donor age, sex, ethnicity and CMV serostatus was compiled. In a later genetic analysis, genome-wide SNP genotypes for about 65% of the 666 donors were used, and that subset was treated as a discovery cohort. All discovery cohort repertoires had been generated on a single sequencing platform. HLA typing included class I and class II loci at four-digit resolution. The number of donors typed differed by locus, with roughly 629-640 for A, B, C, DRB1 and DQB1, over 500 for DQA1, about 610 for DPA1, and under 490 for DPB1. Four to six DR-DQ haplotypes were handled as single units for association and clustering, since linkage in the cohort was strong. Among 398 genotyped donors of the cohort, an average of 235,054 unique TCR beta nucleotide sequences were sequenced per donor, 15% to 20% of them non-productive. On the study overall, not on this receptor specifically: The classifier was reported to diagnose cytomegalovirus status with high specificity and sensitivity in both the original cohort and the validation cohort. Three of the identified cytomegalovirus-associated TCR beta chains were confirmed in vitro to be specific for cytomegalovirus antigens. Because HLA typing was unavailable for some donors at each locus, only the typed subset was used in association tests. A further reported finding was that TCR beta sequences accurately predicted the HLA-A and HLA-B alleles for most subjects in the first cohort. V-gene and J-gene trimming of TCR beta chains was associated with a missense DCLRE1C variant in a later genetic analysis, and the association was replicated in an independent cohort. The authors suggested that the approach could potentially be extended to other disease states and immunological phenotypes. The earlier analysis of fewer than 750 of the donors excluded some 15 rarely observed V segments, including chromosome 9 orphons, because counts were too low. According to a later analysis, TCR association rates differed among HLA loci, with DRB1 alleles showing the most associated TCRs and HLA-C alleles showing the fewest. A cluster of highly shared sequence variants was judged likely to represent a technical artifact of the sequencing pipeline. In a later genetic analysis, fewer N-insertions in productive TCRs were reported among donors in an Asian-associated ancestry cluster than the roughly 710-donor mean. Strong co-occurrence of HLA alleles, especially DR and DQ, made assigning TCR associations to individual alleles difficult. This cohort had only TCR beta chains sequenced, and the lack of alpha or paired-chain data limited which features could be detected. In a later analysis, most CMV-associated TCR beta chains were found to appear HLA-restricted, with HLA associations seemingly driven largely by CMV exposure. Several of the top co-occurrence clusters appeared to be linked to parvovirus B19, influenza, CMV and Epstein-Barr virus, according to a later analysis. In an earlier analysis of some 500 of the donors, most TCR beta V segments were observed in productive rearrangements about 87% or about 30% of the time, broadly matching IMGT annotations. Compared with equally common non-associated chains, HLA-associated TCR beta chains in a later analysis were more clonally expanded and had lower generation probabilities. Across donors, most TCR sequences were observed very rarely, whereas some public TCRs were present in many individuals. A later analysis associated about 17,000 TCR beta sequences with specific HLA alleles at a false discovery rate of 0.05. Roughly uniform sequencing depth across donors was assumed in presence/absence analyses, although this assumption may not hold. Correlated functional status among segregating V segments might be attributable to linkage disequilibrium, but an unknown experimental factor could not be ruled out. Immune exposure information for the cohort was limited to CMV serostatus. A total of roughly 160 TCR beta chains were listed by the study as associated with cytomegalovirus.

The cohort was made up of several hundred healthy bone marrow donors. Cohort members were all nominally healthy when sampled, although unrecorded immune exposures were likely present. The donor was CMV seronegative and was included in the group of over 300 seronegative cohort members. A peripheral blood sample was provided by each donor, and peripheral blood mononuclear cells were used for TCR beta sequencing. Genomic DNA was extracted from the blood cell samples with the Qiagen DNeasy Blood Extraction Kit. The library relied on the immunoSEQ multiplex PCR assay. A mixture of 60 forward primers for TCR Vbeta segments and 13 reverse primers for TCR Jbeta segments was used in the multiplex PCR. A multiplex PCR assay on genomic DNA amplified the CDR3 region of rearranged TCR beta genes. The amplified TCR beta libraries were sequenced on the Illumina HiSeq System as 87-base-pair reads. The paper's processing steps were these. A later analysis tallied 70 million to 100 million unique TCR beta chains across the 666 repertoires, and about 12 million of those chains were shared by two or more donors. Raw reads were error-corrected and collapsed into unique sequences by a nearest-neighbor algorithm in which closely related sequences were merged to remove PCR and sequencing errors. V, D and J gene segments were assigned by aligning CDR3 sequences to IMGT reference sequences. For a sequence to be retained, a match of at least six nucleotides was required to both a V gene segment and a J gene segment. A rearrangement was called productive if the CDR3 had no stop codons and remained in frame with V and J, and every other rearrangement was called non-productive. CDR3 was defined according to IMGT convention as the region running from the second conserved V-encoded cysteine to the conserved J-encoded phenylalanine. The earlier analysis of 587 of the donors excluded any sequence lacking an unambiguous match to a single V gene segment. An earlier analysis of fewer than 650 of the donors classified V segments as functional when productive rearrangements were above 56.7% and as segregating when the standard deviation between donors was above 5%. To diagnose cytomegalovirus status from the catalog of TCR beta chain sequences, a statistical classification framework was built. In a later analysis, V and J genes were assigned by comparing TCR nucleotide sequences against IMGT/GENE-DB human TR gene sequences. The TCRdist pipeline was used in a later analysis to assign CDR3 sequences and most-parsimonious VDJ recombination scenarios. In a later analysis, each TCR beta chain was defined by its CDR3 amino acid sequence together with its V-gene family, and reads without a unique V-gene family were excluded. As a way to deal with suspected cross-contamination and a sequencing artifact, a later analysis dropped 450 to 600 nucleotide sequences that were highly shared and had low generation probability. For each public chain, a later analysis derived a clonal expansion index from normalized ranks of inferred template counts within each repertoire. In a later analysis, generation probabilities were computed with a VDJ recombination model fitted to out-of-frame rearrangements, and the resulting probabilities were checked against IGoR. Hypergeometric tests were used in a later analysis to score TCR-TCR, TCR-HLA and TCR-CMV co-occurrence, with a repertoire-size bias correction applied to the TCR pairs. A later analysis estimated false discovery rates by permuting HLA or CMV assignments 20 times. In a later analysis, co-occurring TCRs were grouped using DBSCAN, and TCRdist sequence similarity was added for clustering within HLA-allele-positive subsets. Repertoires with fewer than 30,000 or more than 120,000 public chains were left out of co-occurrence clustering, as were a handful of repertoires with anomalous nucleotide sharing. Imported from immuneACCESS, the table was reduced by TCRdb to in-frame sequences with V and J called. These copies leave out some clones; in studies compared against another copy, an unresolved V gene accounts for under half, and the cause of the remainder is not known. V, J and clone size were drawn from that table, and D and trimming were deduced from the DNA. Here the sample has over 75,000 clones; approximately 84% occur a single time. The top ten constitute 2.4% of the sample.

Comments on this clone: Its specific antigen is unknown. Per-nucleotide qualities are absent, and no much larger clonotype sits a single base away.

The sample comprised PBMCs. The source of this sequence is a woman in her forties or fifties in good health and CMV-seronegative.

The CDR3 protein: CASSPGRGADTQYF. The DNA sequence reads TGTGCCAGCAGCCCGGGCAGGGGCGCAGATACGCAGTATTTT. The chain employs TRBV5-8 and TRBJ2-3; possibly the D gene is TRBD1, per 6 matching bases. The CDR3 starts with the cysteine, ends with the phenylalanine, and has 14 residues. The entry retains the CDR3 DNA only, 42 bases that are in frame from base 1. Taken from the germline V gene, the CDR1 and CDR2 loops are SGHTS and YDEGEE. A distance of 13 bases separates the germline ends of V and J, which lose 4 bases and 4 bases respectively.